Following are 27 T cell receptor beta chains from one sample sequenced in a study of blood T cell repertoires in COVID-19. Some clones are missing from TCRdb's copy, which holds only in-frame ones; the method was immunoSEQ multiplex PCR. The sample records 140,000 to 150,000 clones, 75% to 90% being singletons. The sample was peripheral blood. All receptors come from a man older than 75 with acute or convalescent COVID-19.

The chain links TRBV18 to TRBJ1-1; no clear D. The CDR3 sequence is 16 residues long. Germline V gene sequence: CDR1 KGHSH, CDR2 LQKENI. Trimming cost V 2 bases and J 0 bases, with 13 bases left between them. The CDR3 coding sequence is TGTGCCAGCTCACCAGGCAAGGAGGGCTTGAACACTGAAGCTTTCTTT. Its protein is CASSPGKEGLNTEAFF.

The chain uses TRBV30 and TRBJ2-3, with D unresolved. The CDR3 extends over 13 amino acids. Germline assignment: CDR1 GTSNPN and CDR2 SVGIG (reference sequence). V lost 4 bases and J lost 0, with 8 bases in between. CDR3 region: CAWKALSTDTQYF. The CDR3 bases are TGTGCCTGGAAAGCCCTAAGCACAGATACGCAGTATTTT.

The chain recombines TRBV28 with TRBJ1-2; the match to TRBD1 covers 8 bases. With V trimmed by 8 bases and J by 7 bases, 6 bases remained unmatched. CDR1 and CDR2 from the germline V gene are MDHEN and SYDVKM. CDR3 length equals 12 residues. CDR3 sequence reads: CASLVGQGGYTF. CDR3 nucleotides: TGTGCCAGCCTGGTAGGACAGGGTGGCTACACCTTC.

This CDR3 reads CASSLYIGWNYGYTF. The CDR3 region has the DNA TGTGCCAGCAGTCTTTATATCGGGTGGAACTATGGCTACACCTTC. The chain couples TRBV11-2 to TRBJ1-2; D remains unclear. The CDR3 totals 15 residues. Germline loops: CDR1 SGHAT, CDR2 FQNNGV. The V and J ends lost 6 bases and 2 bases respectively, with 16 bases between them.

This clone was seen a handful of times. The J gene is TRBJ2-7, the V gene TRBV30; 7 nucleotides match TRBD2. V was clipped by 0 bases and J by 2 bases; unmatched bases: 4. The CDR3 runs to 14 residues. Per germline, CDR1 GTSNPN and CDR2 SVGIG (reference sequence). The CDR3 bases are TGTGCCTGGAGTGTAGCTAGCGGAACCTACGAGCAGTACTTC. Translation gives CAWSVASGTYEQYF.

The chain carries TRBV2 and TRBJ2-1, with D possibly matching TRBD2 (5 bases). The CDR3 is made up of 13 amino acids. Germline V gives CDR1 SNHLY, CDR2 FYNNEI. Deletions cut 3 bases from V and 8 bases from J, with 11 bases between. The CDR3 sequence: CASSDGYGDEQFF. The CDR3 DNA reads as TGTGCCAGCAGTGATGGGTACGGGGATGAGCAGTTCTTC.

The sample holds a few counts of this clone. The CDR3: CASSQGQGFLPGYTF. In DNA, the CDR3 is TGTGCCAGCAGCCAGGGACAGGGATTTCTACCGGGCTACACCTTC. The V call is TRBV27, the J call TRBJ1-2; TRBD1 matches 9 bases. CDR1 is MNHEY and CDR2 is SMNVEV in the germline V gene (reference sequence). V shed 6 bases and J 8 bases; nucleotides not matched to a gene: 13. The CDR3 is made up of 15 amino acids.

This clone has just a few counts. Here the CDR3 DNA reads TGTGCCAGCAGCTTCACGCAGGGGTCGAACGAGCAGTACTTC. Translation gives CASSFTQGSNEQYF. The chain carries TRBV5-4 and TRBJ2-7, with TRBD1 as a possible D gene (6 bases). The CDR3 contains 14 residues. CDR1 is SGHNT and CDR2 is YYREEE in the germline V gene (reference sequence). Trimming shortened V by 2 bases and J by 5 bases, and 14 bases separated the two germline ends.

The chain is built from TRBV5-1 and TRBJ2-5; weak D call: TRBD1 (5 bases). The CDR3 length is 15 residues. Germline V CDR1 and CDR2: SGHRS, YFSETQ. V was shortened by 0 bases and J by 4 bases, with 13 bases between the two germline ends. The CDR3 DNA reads TGCGCCAGCAGCTTGGAAGGGGCCCTCCGAGAGACCCAGTACTTC. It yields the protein CASSLEGALRETQYF.

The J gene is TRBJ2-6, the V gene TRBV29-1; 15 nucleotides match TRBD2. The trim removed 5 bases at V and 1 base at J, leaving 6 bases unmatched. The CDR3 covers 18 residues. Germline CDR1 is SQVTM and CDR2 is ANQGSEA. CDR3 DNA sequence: TGCAGCGTTTTGGGGACTAGCGGGAGGCAGTCTGGGGCCAACGTCCTGACTTTC. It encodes CSVLGTSGRQSGANVLTF.

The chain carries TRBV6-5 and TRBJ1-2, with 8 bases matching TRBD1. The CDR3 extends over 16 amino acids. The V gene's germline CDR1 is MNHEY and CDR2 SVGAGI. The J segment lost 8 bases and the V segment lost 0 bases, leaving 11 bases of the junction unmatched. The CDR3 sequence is CASSYSGQGVQGGYTF. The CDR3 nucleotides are TGTGCCAGCAGTTACTCAGGACAGGGAGTGCAGGGGGGCTACACCTTC.

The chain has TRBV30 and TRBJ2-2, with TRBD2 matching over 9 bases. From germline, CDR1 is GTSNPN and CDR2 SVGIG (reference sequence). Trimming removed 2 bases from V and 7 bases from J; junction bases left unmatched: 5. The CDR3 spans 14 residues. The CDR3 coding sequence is TGTGCCTGGAGTATTAGCGGGGGCAGCGGGGAGCTGTTTTTT. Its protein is CAWSISGGSGELFF.

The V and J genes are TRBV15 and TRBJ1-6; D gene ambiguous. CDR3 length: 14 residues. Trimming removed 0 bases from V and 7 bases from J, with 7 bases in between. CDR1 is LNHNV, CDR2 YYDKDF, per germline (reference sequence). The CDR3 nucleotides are TGTGCCACCAGCAGAGATCTATCAAATTCACCCCTCCACTTT. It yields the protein CATSRDLSNSPLHF.

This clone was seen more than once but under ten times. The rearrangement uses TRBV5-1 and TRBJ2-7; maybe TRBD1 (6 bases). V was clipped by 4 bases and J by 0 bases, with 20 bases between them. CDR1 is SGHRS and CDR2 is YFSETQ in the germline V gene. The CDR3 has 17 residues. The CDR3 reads CASSPVPVYRDSYEQYF. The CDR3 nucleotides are TGCGCCAGCAGCCCGGTTCCCGTTTACAGGGACTCCTACGAGCAGTACTTC.

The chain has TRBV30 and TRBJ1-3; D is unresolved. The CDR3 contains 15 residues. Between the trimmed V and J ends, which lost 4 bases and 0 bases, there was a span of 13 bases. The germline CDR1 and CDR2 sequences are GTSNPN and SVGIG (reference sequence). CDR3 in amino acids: CAWTGTFSSGNTIYF. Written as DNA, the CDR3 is TGTGCCTGGACAGGTACATTCTCCTCTGGAAACACCATATATTTT.

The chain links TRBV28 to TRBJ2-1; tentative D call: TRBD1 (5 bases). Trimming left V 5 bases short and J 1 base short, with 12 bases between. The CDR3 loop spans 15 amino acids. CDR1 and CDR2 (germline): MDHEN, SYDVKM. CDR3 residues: CASSTLGESYNEQFF. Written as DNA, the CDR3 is TGTGCCAGCAGTACCCTAGGGGAATCCTACAATGAGCAGTTCTTC.

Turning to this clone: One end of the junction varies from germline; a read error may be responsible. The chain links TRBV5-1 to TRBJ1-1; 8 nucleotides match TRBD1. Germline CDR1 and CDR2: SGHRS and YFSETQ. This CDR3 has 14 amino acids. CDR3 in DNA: TGCGCCAGCAGCTTGACCCCGGGACAGGTCCCCTCGGTCTTT. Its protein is CASSLTPGQVPSVF.

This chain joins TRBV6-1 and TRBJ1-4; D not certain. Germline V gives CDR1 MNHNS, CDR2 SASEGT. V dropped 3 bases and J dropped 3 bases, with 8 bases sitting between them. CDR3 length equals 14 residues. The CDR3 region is CASSDGGANEKLFF. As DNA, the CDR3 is TGTGCCAGCAGTGACGGAGGAGCTAATGAAAAACTGTTTTTT.

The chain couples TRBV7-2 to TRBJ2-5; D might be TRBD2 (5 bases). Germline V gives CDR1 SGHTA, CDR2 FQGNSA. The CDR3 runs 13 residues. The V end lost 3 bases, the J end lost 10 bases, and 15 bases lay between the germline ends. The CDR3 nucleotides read TGTGCCAGCAGCTTTGGTAGAGGGCAGGACCAGTACTTC. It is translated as CASSFGRGQDQYF.

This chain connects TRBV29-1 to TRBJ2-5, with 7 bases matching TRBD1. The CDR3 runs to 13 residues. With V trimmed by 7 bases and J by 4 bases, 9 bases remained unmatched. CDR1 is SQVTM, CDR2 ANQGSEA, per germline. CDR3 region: CSGETGLGETQYF. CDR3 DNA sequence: TGCAGCGGGGAGACAGGGCTTGGAGAGACCCAGTACTTC. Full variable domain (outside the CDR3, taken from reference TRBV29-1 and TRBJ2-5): SAVISQKPSRDICQRGTSLTIQCQVDSQVTMMFWYRQQPGQSLTLIATANQGSEATYESGFVIDKFPISRPNLTFSTLTVSNMSPEDSSIYLCSGETGLGETQYFGPGTRLLVL.

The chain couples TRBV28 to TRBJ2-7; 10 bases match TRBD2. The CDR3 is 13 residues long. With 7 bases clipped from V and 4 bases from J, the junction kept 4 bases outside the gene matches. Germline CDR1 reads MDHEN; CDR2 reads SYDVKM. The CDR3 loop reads CASMGLAIYEQYF. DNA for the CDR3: TGTGCCAGCATGGGACTAGCGATTTACGAGCAGTACTTC.

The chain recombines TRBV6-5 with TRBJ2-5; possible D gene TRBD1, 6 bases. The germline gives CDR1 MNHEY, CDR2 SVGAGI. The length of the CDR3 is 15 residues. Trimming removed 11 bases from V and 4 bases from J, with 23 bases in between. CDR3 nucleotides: TGTGCCTCCAGTTTGGTCAGGGGAGTGGGAGAGACCCAGTACTTC. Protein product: CASSLVRGVGETQYF.

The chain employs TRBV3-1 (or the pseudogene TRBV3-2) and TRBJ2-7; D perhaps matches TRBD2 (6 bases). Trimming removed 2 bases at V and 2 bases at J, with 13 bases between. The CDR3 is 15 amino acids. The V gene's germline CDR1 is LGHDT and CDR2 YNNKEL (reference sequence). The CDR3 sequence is CASSQFYRTTYEQYF. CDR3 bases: TGTGCCAGCAGCCAATTCTATAGGACTACCTACGAGCAGTACTTC.

The chain's CDR3 is CASSEAGRQAGYGYTF. The CDR3 bases are TGTGCCAGCAGTGAAGCTGGCCGACAGGCCGGCTATGGCTACACCTTC. The chain has TRBV6-1 and TRBJ1-2; D possibly corresponds to TRBD1 (6 bases). Between the trimmed V and J ends, which lost 0 bases and 4 bases, there was a span of 15 bases. CDR1 MNHNS and CDR2 SASEGT come from the germline V gene. The length of the CDR3 is 16 residues.

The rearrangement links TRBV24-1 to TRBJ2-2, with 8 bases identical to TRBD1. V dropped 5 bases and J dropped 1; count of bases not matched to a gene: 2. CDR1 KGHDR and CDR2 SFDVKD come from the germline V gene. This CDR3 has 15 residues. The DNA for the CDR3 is TGTGCCACCAGTGCAGGACAGGGGAACACCGGGGAGCTGTTTTTT. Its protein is CATSAGQGNTGELFF.

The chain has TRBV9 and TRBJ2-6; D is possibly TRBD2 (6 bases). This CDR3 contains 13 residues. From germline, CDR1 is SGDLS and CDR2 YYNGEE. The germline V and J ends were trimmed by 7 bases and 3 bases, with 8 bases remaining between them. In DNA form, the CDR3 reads TGTGCCAGCGGAGGGGTTGGGGCCAACGTCCTGACTTTC. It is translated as CASGGVGANVLTF.

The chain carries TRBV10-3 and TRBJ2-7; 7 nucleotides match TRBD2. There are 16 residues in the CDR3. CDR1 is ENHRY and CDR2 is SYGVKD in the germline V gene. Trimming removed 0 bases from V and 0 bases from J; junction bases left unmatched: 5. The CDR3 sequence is CAISESAGVASYEQYF. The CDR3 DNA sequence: TGTGCCATCAGTGAGTCGGCGGGAGTAGCCTCCTACGAGCAGTACTTC.